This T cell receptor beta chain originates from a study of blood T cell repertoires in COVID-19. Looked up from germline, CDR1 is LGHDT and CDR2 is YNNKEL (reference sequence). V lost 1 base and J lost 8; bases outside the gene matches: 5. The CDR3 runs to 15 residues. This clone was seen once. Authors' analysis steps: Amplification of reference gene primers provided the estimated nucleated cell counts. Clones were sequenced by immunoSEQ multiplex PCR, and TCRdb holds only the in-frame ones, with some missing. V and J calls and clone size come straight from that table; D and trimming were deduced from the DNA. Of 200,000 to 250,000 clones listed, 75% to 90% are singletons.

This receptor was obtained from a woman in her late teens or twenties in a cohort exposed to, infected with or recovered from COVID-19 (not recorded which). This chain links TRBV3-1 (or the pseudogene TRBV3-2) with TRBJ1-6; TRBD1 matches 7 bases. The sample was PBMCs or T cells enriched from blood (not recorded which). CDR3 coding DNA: TGTGCCAGCAGCCAAGGGCACAGGGGAGATTCACCCCTCCACTTT. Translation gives CASSQGHRGDSPLHF.